The 30 T cell receptor beta chains listed next were all sequenced from one sample in a study of cytomegalovirus exposure and HLA in healthy donors. In the PCR, 60 Vbeta and 13 Jbeta primers were used. Clones were sequenced by immunoSEQ multiplex PCR, and TCRdb holds only the in-frame ones, with some missing. The table has over 150,000 clones, 80% to 85% seen once. The source material was PBMCs. The receptors here all came from a male donor in good health and CMV-seronegative.

This clone was observed a handful of times. The chain uses TRBV6-6 and TRBJ1-3; D is possibly TRBD1 (5 bases). This CDR3 region has 16 residues. Germline-derived CDR1 and CDR2 are MNHNY and SVGAGI (reference sequence). The germline V and J ends were trimmed by 2 bases and 0 bases, with 11 bases remaining between them. Written as DNA, the CDR3 is TGTGCCAGCAGTTACGGGGGGTTTAACTCTGGAAACACCATATATTTT. Residues: CASSYGGFNSGNTIYF.

The rearrangement uses TRBV7-9 and TRBJ2-7; tentatively, D is TRBD1 (5 bases). CDR3 length: 14 amino acids. The V gene lost 3 bases and the J gene lost 6 bases, with 15 bases spanning the gap. CDR1 SEHNR and CDR2 FQNEAQ come from the germline V gene (reference sequence). The CDR3 DNA reads TGTGCCAGCAGCTTGGGGCAGGGTATCTGCGAGCAGTACTTC. It codes for CASSLGQGICEQYF. Based on the CDR3 plus reference TRBV7-9 and TRBJ2-7, the full variable domain is DTGVSQNPRHKITKRGQNVTFRCDPISEHNRLYWYRQTLGQGPEFLTYFQNEAQLEKSRLLSDRFSAERPKGSFSTLEIQRTEQGDSAMYLCASSLGQGICEQYFGPGTRLTVT.

V usage is TRBV6-1 and J usage is TRBJ1-2, with D perhaps matching TRBD1 (5 bases). This CDR3 spans 12 amino acids. Germline V gene data show CDR1 as MNHNS and CDR2 as SASEGT. V shed 4 bases and J shed 8 bases, with 11 bases lying between them. Written as DNA, the CDR3 is TGTGCCAGCAGTGTTCAGGGTCTCGGCTACACCTTC. It translates to CASSVQGLGYTF.

The rearrangement uses TRBV4-1 and TRBJ2-1; possibly TRBD2 for D (5 bases). This CDR3 is built from 12 residues. Trimming shortened V by 4 bases and J by 9 bases, and 10 bases separated the two germline ends. Germline V lookup: CDR1 MGHRA, CDR2 YSYEKL. DNA of the CDR3: TGCGCCAGCAGCCTTTTCCGGGGTGAGCAGTTCTTC. This encodes CASSLFRGEQFF.

This clone was counted once. CDR3 protein: CASSSTYLYGYTF. CDR3 sequence (DNA): TGTGCCAGCAGCTCCACCTACCTTTATGGCTACACCTTC. This chain uses TRBV5-4 with TRBJ1-2, with D unclear. Germline loops: CDR1 SGHNT, CDR2 YYREEE (reference sequence). The V end lost 3 bases, the J end lost 5 bases, and 11 bases lay between the germline ends. This CDR3 region has 13 residues.

The V gene is TRBV2, the J gene TRBJ1-2; D not resolved. The CDR3 has 13 amino acids. CDR1 SNHLY and CDR2 FYNNEI come from the germline V gene. Trimming removed 6 bases from V and 5 bases from J, with 13 bases in between. DNA of the CDR3: TGTGCCAGCAGATTTGCGGATCTTTATGGCTACACCTTC. This translates into CASRFADLYGYTF.

This clone occurred a few times. This rearrangement joins TRBV4-1 to TRBJ1-1, with 9 bases fitting TRBD1. V trimming: 3 bases; J trimming: 2 bases; junction bases outside the gene matches: 10. CDR1 and CDR2 (germline): MGHRA, YSYEKL. The CDR3 contains 17 residues. CDR3 nucleotides: TGCGCCAGCAGCCAGACCATTGACACAGGGGGCAACACTGAAGCTTTCTTT. Its translation is CASSQTIDTGGNTEAFF.

The chain joins TRBV5-1 to TRBJ1-1, with 9 bases identical to TRBD1. The CDR3 covers 16 residues. CDR1 and CDR2 from the germline V gene are SGHRS and YFSETQ. V was pared by 3 bases and J by 0 bases, with 6 bases of the junction left unmatched. CDR3 bases: TGCGCCAGCAGCTCGGGACAGGGTCTAGTGAACACTGAAGCTTTCTTT. This codes for CASSSGQGLVNTEAFF. The whole variable domain, filled in from reference TRBV5-1 and TRBJ1-1, reads KAGVTQTPRYLIKTRGQQVTLSCSPISGHRSVSWYQQTPGQGLQFLFEYFSETQRNKGNFPGRFSGRQFSNSRSEMNVSTLELGDSALYLCASSSGQGLVNTEAFFGQGTRLTVV.

The V and J genes are TRBV5-1 and TRBJ1-5; D ambiguous. Germline V lookup: CDR1 SGHRS, CDR2 YFSETQ. Deletions cut 0 bases from V and 5 bases from J, with 9 bases between. The CDR3 runs 14 residues. CDR3 sequence (DNA): TGCGCCAGCAGCTTGGGGCAGATGGATCAGCCCCAGCATTTT. This gives the protein CASSLGQMDQPQHF.

This chain uses TRBV7-9 with TRBJ2-1; 9 nucleotides agree with TRBD1. J gave up 9 bases and V 5 bases, and 14 bases lay outside the gene matches. CDR1 is SEHNR, CDR2 FQNEAQ, per germline (reference sequence). This CDR3 contains 16 residues. The CDR3 DNA sequence: TGTGCCAGCAGCCTTACCGGGACAGGGTTCCCCAGTGAGCAGTTCTTC. This gives the protein CASSLTGTGFPSEQFF.

The V gene is TRBV29-1, the J gene TRBJ1-2, with D perhaps TRBD1 (6 bases). Germline values: CDR1 SQVTM, CDR2 ANQGSEA. The CDR3 runs to 14 residues. V lost 6 bases, J lost 8 bases, and 22 bases lay in between. The CDR3 is CSVKTQWTESGYTF. CDR3 DNA: TGCAGCGTGAAAACACAATGGACAGAGTCGGGCTACACCTTC.

The chain uses TRBV7-2 and TRBJ2-1; 7 bases are a match to TRBD1. Germline V gene sequence: CDR1 SGHTA, CDR2 FQGNSA. J gave up 9 bases and V 3 bases, and 11 bases lay outside the gene matches. CDR3 length: 15 residues. The CDR3 DNA is TGTGCCAGCAGCTTCTTCTCCAGGGGGATAGGTGAGCAGTTCTTC. This encodes CASSFFSRGIGEQFF. Full variable domain (remainder filled in from reference TRBV7-2 and TRBJ2-1): GAGVSQSPSNKVTEKGKDVELRCDPISGHTALYWYRQSLGQGLEFLIYFQGNSAPDKSGLPSDRFSAERTGGSVSTLTIQRTQQEDSAVYLCASSFFSRGIGEQFFGPGTRLTVL.

This clone turned up a few times. The V gene is TRBV11-3, the J gene TRBJ1-1, with a possible D match to TRBD1 (5 bases). Germline CDR1 reads SGHNT; CDR2 reads YENEEA. This CDR3 is 14 amino acids long. The V end lost 1 base, the J end lost 5 bases, and 11 bases lay between the germline ends. Written as DNA, the CDR3 is TGTGCCAGCAGCTTAGCAGGGATGGGTACTGAAGCTTTCTTT. It yields the protein CASSLAGMGTEAFF.

This sequence joins TRBV6-4 and TRBJ2-7; possibly TRBD1 for D (6 bases). The germline CDR1 and CDR2 sequences are MRHNA and SNTAGT. This CDR3 contains 13 residues. V dropped 4 bases and J dropped 6 bases, with 13 bases sitting between them. The chain's CDR3 is CASSVRQGREQYF. In nucleotides, the CDR3 is TGTGCCAGCAGTGTACGGCAGGGGCGCGAGCAGTACTTC.

The chain has TRBV6-1 and TRBJ1-5; D gene ambiguous. Germline lookup yields CDR1 MNHNS and CDR2 SASEGT. Trimming removed 5 bases from V and 7 bases from J, with 12 bases in between. There are 13 residues in the CDR3. The CDR3 DNA follows: TGTGCCAGCAGTTTCGGCCCGGGGCAGCCCCAGCATTTT. This gives the protein CASSFGPGQPQHF.

V gene TRBV29-1 combines with J gene TRBJ1-1; D gene ambiguous. In germline, CDR1 is SQVTM, CDR2 ANQGSEA. The CDR3 sequence is 14 residues long. Trimming cost V 4 bases and J 3 bases, with 15 bases left between them. CDR3 residues: CSVARLGADTEAFF. In nucleotides, the CDR3 is TGCAGCGTTGCCCGTTTGGGAGCGGACACTGAAGCTTTCTTT.

The V gene is TRBV10-3, the J gene TRBJ1-6, with D perhaps TRBD1 (6 bases). The CDR3 consists of 13 residues. The V and J ends lost 7 bases and 8 bases respectively, with 12 bases between them. CDR1 is ENHRY, CDR2 SYGVKD, per germline. The CDR3 DNA reads TGTGCCATCAACAGGGAAGCCCATTCACCCCTCCACTTT. Amino acid sequence: CAINREAHSPLHF.

The rearrangement uses TRBV10-3 and TRBJ2-1; 9 bases fit TRBD1. This CDR3 contains 15 residues. The trim removed 6 bases at V and 0 bases at J, leaving 3 bases unmatched. CDR1 ENHRY and CDR2 SYGVKD come from the germline V gene. The CDR3 region has the DNA TGTGCCATCAGACAGACAGGGGGCTCCTACAATGAGCAGTTCTTC. It encodes CAIRQTGGSYNEQFF.

This clone was seen once. The chain links TRBV30 to TRBJ2-2; D possibly corresponds to TRBD1 (6 bases). V lost 1 base to trimming and J lost 11 bases, with 11 bases between them. Germline-derived CDR1 and CDR2 are GTSNPN and SVGIG (reference sequence). This CDR3 is built from 12 residues. In nucleotides, the CDR3 is TGTGCCTGGAGTGGCCCTGGGACAGAGCTGTTTTTT. Translation: CAWSGPGTELFF.

This chain joins TRBV9 and TRBJ1-1, with D perhaps TRBD1 (6 bases). The CDR3 contains 14 residues. Germline loops: CDR1 SGDLS, CDR2 YYNGEE. Trimming shortened V by 4 bases and J by 3 bases, and 13 bases separated the two germline ends. The CDR3 coding sequence is TGTGCCAGCAGCATGGGACACGCGGACACTGAAGCTTTCTTT. Amino acid sequence: CASSMGHADTEAFF.

The chain carries TRBV2 and TRBJ2-1; 9 bases match TRBD1. CDR1 and CDR2 (germline): SNHLY, FYNNEI. The CDR3 sequence is 15 residues long. V was clipped by 8 bases and J by 7 bases; unmatched bases: 12. CDR3 DNA sequence: TGTGCCAGCCCCCTATGGGACAGGGATCGGAATGAGCAGTTCTTC. Translation gives CASPLWDRDRNEQFF.

The chain has TRBV12-5 and TRBJ2-1; the match to TRBD2 covers 8 bases. CDR3 length equals 13 residues. Germline V CDR1 and CDR2: LGHNT, FRNRAP. The V segment lost 6 bases and the J segment 7 bases; nucleotides outside the gene matches: 5. The chain's CDR3 is CASGRAGANEQFF. The CDR3 DNA is TGTGCTAGTGGGCGAGCGGGGGCAAATGAGCAGTTCTTC.

The CDR3 reads CASSEWGRVNTEAFF. CDR3 nucleotide sequence: TGTGCCAGTAGTGAATGGGGCAGAGTGAACACTGAAGCTTTCTTT. This chain links TRBV19 with TRBJ1-1, with TRBD1 as a possible D gene (5 bases). Trimming shortened V by 5 bases and J by 0 bases, and 13 bases separated the two germline ends. Germline lookup yields CDR1 LNHDA and CDR2 SQIVND (reference sequence). The CDR3 consists of 15 residues. The variable domain in full, with the rest retrieved from reference TRBV19 and TRBJ1-1, is DGGITQSPKYLFRKEGQNVTLSCEQNLNHDAMYWYRQDPGQGLRLIYYSQIVNDFQKGDIAEGYSVSREKKESFPLTVTSAQKNPTAFYLCASSEWGRVNTEAFFGQGTRLTVV.

V gene TRBV10-2 combines with J gene TRBJ1-2; 7 nucleotides align to TRBD1. Looked up from germline, CDR1 is WSHSY and CDR2 is SAAADI. Losses at the gene ends were 5 bases for V and 2 bases for J; bases not matched to a gene: 2. The CDR3 has 13 amino acids. CDR3 protein: CASSKGANYGYTF. Here the CDR3 DNA reads TGCGCCAGCAGTAAGGGGGCAAACTATGGCTACACCTTC.

The count of this clone is one. The chain recombines TRBV18 with TRBJ1-4; no clear D. Trimming cost V 2 bases and J 6 bases, with 13 bases left between them. Germline lookup yields CDR1 KGHSH and CDR2 LQKENI. The CDR3 loop spans 15 amino acids. CDR3 residues: CASSPGLQVDEKLFF. The DNA of the CDR3 is TGTGCCAGCTCACCAGGGTTGCAGGTGGATGAAAAACTGTTTTTT. The whole variable domain, remainder taken from reference TRBV18 and TRBJ1-4, is NAGVMQNPRHLVRRRGQEARLRCSPMKGHSHVYWYRQLPEEGLKFMVYLQKENIIDESGMPKERFSAEFPKEGPSILRIQQVVRGDSAAYFCASSPGLQVDEKLFFGSGTQLSVL.

The chain joins TRBV5-1 to TRBJ1-5; TRBD1 is a possible D gene (6 bases). Trimming removed 0 bases from V and 6 bases from J, with 13 bases in between. CDR3 length: 15 amino acids. Germline V CDR1 and CDR2: SGHRS, YFSETQ. CDR3 DNA sequence: TGCGCCAGCAGCTTGGAAGCAGGGGTGGGTCAGCCCCAGCATTTT. It encodes CASSLEAGVGQPQHF.

The gene calls are TRBV6-5 and TRBJ1-4; maybe TRBD1 (5 bases). V lost 7 bases, J lost 3 bases, and 12 bases lay in between. This CDR3 region has 14 residues. The germline V gene has CDR1 MNHEY and CDR2 SVGAGI. The CDR3 protein is CASTKSGANEKLFF. CDR3 nucleotide sequence: TGTGCCAGCACTAAATCGGGGGCTAATGAAAAACTGTTTTTT.

The genes are TRBV6-1 and TRBJ2-4; D is possibly TRBD1 (5 bases). Trimming pared 2 bases from V and 2 bases from J, leaving 13 bases between. The germline gives CDR1 MNHNS, CDR2 SASEGT. The CDR3 totals 16 residues. The CDR3 sequence is CASSETTAPPKNIQYF. The DNA for the CDR3 is TGTGCCAGCAGTGAAACGACAGCCCCTCCCAAAAACATTCAGTACTTC.

This clone showed up just a few times. This chain connects TRBV5-1 to TRBJ2-2; maybe TRBD2 (6 bases). Germline-derived CDR1 and CDR2 are SGHRS and YFSETQ. This CDR3 spans 15 amino acids. V lost 3 bases and J 3 bases, leaving 12 bases between the germline ends. CDR3 nucleotide sequence: TGCGCCAGCAGCTACGCGGGGCGGGACACCGGGGAGCTGTTTTTT. It specifies CASSYAGRDTGELFF. Looking up the rest from reference TRBV5-1 and TRBJ2-2 gives the full variable domain: KAGVTQTPRYLIKTRGQQVTLSCSPISGHRSVSWYQQTPGQGLQFLFEYFSETQRNKGNFPGRFSGRQFSNSRSEMNVSTLELGDSALYLCASSYAGRDTGELFFGEGSRLTVL.

This clone occurred a few times. The chain links TRBV25-1 to TRBJ2-7, with 8 positions matching TRBD2. This CDR3 is built from 15 residues. After removal of 6 bases from V and 1 base from J, the junction contained 8 bases not matched to a gene. Germline assignment: CDR1 MGHDK and CDR2 SYGVNS. CDR3 loop: CASSPGGAQSYEQYF. CDR3 nucleotide sequence: TGTGCCAGCAGCCCCGGGGGGGCCCAGTCCTACGAGCAGTACTTC.